The entry below gives a single T cell receptor beta chain sequence along with its context. This clonotype was found a few times. Its target antigen remains unknown. Base qualities are not provided; no much larger clone lies one nucleotide away. Libraries were made using 5' RACE. A second 7 to 11 cycle PCR used a sample-barcoded 5' primer and a J-beta primer mix. A template-switch 5' adaptor carrying 12 random nucleotides introduced a unique molecular identifier onto each TCR beta cDNA molecule. Each sample yielded at least 3 million CDR3-containing paired-end reads. First-strand cDNA synthesis was performed from all RNA using the Mint cDNA synthesis kit, with priming by a TRBC-specific oligonucleotide. Following uracil-DNA glycosylase treatment, a first 18-cycle PCR with universal primers M1SS and BC2_uni_R was performed on all cDNA. In the authors' own workflow: Each sample was normalized by randomly selecting 1 million high-quality reads, each carrying a distinct molecular identifier. Instead of being binned into consensus sequences, reads with shared molecular identifiers were discarded. CDR3 identification, clonotype clustering and error correction used MiTCR with a Q25 quality threshold and the strictest error-elimination algorithm. A nonparametric unseen species model with Euler transformation was used to estimate a lower bound on total TCR beta diversity. Through fastp at Q25 and MiXCR, TCRdb rebuilt clones from the public reads, retaining in-frame beta chains. When rows share a CDR3 protein, they turn into one entry using the most common DNA and genes. Here the V and J calls rest on TCRdb's processing, not on the authors' analysis. The sample data list 1.8 million or so distinct CDR3 sequences, and roughly two fifths of these were observed just once. The top ten clonotypes cover under 25% of the sample.

The data derive from a study of blood T cells in healthy people across ages (dated by TCRdb to 2014 to 2015). With respect to the entire study: Template switching captured roughly one uniquely barcoded TCR beta cDNA molecule per two T cells in model experiments. The study measured age-related changes in TCR beta repertoire diversity using deep sequencing normalized with unique cDNA molecular identifiers. The donors were split into four age groups: young (average 16 years), middle-aged (roughly 39), aged (more than 60) and long-lived (82). Donors of different ages were randomly distributed across sequencing lanes to avoid experimental bias. Two additional independent replicas of 1 million unique cDNA reads from the same blood draw were analyzed for two donors (one aged 18 to 30 and one aged 80 or older).

For CDR1 and CDR2, the germline V gene (reference sequence) lists LNHNV and YYDKDF. Taken from cysteine to phenylalanine, the CDR3 has 15 residues. Only CDR3 DNA remains: 45 bases, in frame from the first base. Trimming takes 0 bases from V and 5 bases from J, and the germline ends sit 14 bases apart. Here is what the overall study found, with its caveats: A strong correlation was found between observed TCR beta diversity and the percentage of naive T cells measured by flow cytometry. As age increased, observed TCR beta diversity per million T cells dropped in a roughly linear way, and a significant reduction was already evident by age 40. Because donor CMV infection status was unknown, age-related changes in expanded clonotypes were potentially confounded. The long-lived group showed more naive CD4+ T cells, fewer expanded clones and increased TCR diversity than the aged group, suggesting age selection. Total diversity estimates from one million sequenced T cells were considered lower bounds and underestimates. Because profiling used bulk unsorted PBMCs, naive and antigen-experienced compartments could not be compared conclusively.

Donors were 35 to 40 systemically healthy Caucasian individuals from Russia aged roughly 6 to 90 years. Each donor gave about 9.7 milliliters of peripheral blood, drawn into EDTA-treated Vacutainer tubes. Ficoll-Paque density-gradient centrifugation was used to isolate PBMCs, with at least 6 million per sample. Trizol reagent was used to extract total RNA from the PBMCs, yielding at least 5.5 micrograms per sample. For every donor, an aliquot of PBMCs went through flow cytometry to measure the percentages of naive CD45RAhigh/CD27high T cells. The rearranged segments are TRBV15 and TRBJ2-7, and TRBD1 may be the D gene, going by 6 matching bases. This sequence was found in a human donor in good health. The sequencing sample was made of blood. In nucleotides, the sequence is TGTGCCACCAGCAGAGATCTATTGGGGGCTCACGAGCAGTACTTC. Its protein is CATSRDLLGAHEQYF.